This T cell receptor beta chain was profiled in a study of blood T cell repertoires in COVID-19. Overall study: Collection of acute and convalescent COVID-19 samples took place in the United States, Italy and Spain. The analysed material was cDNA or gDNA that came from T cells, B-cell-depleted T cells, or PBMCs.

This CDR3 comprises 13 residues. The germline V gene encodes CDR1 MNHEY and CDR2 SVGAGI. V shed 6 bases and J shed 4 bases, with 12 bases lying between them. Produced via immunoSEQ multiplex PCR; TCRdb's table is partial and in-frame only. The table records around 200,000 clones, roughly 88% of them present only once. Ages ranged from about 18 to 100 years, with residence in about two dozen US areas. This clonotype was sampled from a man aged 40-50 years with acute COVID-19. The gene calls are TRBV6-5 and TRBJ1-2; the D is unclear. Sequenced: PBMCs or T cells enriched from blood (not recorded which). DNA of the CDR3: TGTGCCAGCAGATTACAGTACTCCTATGGCTACACCTTC. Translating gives CASRLQYSYGYTF.